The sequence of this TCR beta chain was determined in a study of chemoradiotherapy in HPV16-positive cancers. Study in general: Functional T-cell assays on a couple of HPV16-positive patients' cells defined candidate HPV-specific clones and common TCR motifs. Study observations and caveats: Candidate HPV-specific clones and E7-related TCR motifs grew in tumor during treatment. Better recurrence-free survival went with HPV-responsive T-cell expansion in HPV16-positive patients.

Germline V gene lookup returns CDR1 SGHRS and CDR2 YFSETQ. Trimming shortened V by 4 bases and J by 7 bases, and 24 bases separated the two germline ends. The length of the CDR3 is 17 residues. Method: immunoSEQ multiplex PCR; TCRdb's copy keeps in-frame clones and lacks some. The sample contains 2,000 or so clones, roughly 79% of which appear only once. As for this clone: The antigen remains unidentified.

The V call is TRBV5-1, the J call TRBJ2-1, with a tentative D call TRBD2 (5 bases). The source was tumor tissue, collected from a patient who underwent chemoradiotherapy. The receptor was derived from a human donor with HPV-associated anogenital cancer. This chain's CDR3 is CASSQPLSALLGNEQFF. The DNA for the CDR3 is TGCGCCAGCAGCCAGCCGCTTAGCGCCCTCTTAGGGAATGAGCAGTTCTTC.